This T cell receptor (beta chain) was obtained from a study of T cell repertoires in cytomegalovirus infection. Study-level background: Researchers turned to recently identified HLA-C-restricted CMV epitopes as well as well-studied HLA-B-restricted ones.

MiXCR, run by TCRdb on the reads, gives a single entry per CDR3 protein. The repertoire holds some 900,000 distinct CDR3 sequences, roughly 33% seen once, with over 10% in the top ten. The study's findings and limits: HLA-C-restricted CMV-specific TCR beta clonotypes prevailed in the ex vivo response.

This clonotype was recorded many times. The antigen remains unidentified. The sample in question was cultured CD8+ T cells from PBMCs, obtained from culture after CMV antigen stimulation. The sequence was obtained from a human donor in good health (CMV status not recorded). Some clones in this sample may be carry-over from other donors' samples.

CDR3 region: CASSSGTSYNEQFF. CDR3 DNA: TGTGCCAGCAGCTCCGGGACTTCCTACAATGAGCAGTTCTTC. V and J are TRBV27 and TRBJ2-1; weak D call: TRBD2 (6 bases). V shed 6 bases and J shed 1 base, with 10 bases lying between them. Looked up from germline, CDR1 is MNHEY and CDR2 is SMNVEV (reference sequence). This CDR3 spans 14 amino acids.